This T cell receptor (beta chain) was sequenced in a study of Ad26.COV2.S vaccination and SARS-CoV-2 variants. Across the study: The donor belonged to the COV1001 Ad26.COV2.S trial arm. Study-level points and caveats: Vaccine recipients and placebo recipients showed similar non-spike TCR breadth.

Generated by immunoSEQ multiplex PCR, the TCRdb table keeps only in-frame clones and is missing some. This table has around 300,000 clones, 70% to 90% appearing once. Treatment described: 19 received Ad26.COV2.S at low or high dose, single or two shots; about 5 received placebo; per-sample allocation not given. On day 63 after the first injection, vaccine and placebo recipients gave samples. V lost 6 bases to trimming and J lost 5 bases, with 13 bases between them. CDR1 is SNHLY and CDR2 is FYNNEI in the germline V gene. The CDR3 spans 13 residues. This clone was found a few times. Its antigen remains unidentified.

This clonotype was sampled from a person aged 18-65 years who received the Ad26.COV2.S COVID-19 vaccine or a placebo. The chain combines TRBV2 with TRBJ1-1, with a tentative D call TRBD1 (5 bases). The input for sequencing was peripheral blood, taken in a trial of Ad26.COV2.S vaccine versus placebo. DNA for the CDR3: TGTGCCAGCAGAGGGGAAAGGAGGACTGAAGCTTTCTTT. As protein: CASRGERRTEAFF.